The 14 T cell receptor beta chains given below trace back to one sample, sequenced in a study of blood T cell repertoires in COVID-19. Sequencing used immunoSEQ multiplex PCR; TCRdb keeps in-frame clones, though not all of them. The table has some 150,000 clones, approximately 83% seen once. Sequences were obtained from peripheral blood. These receptors came from a human donor with acute or convalescent COVID-19. The donor label of this sample is uncertain.

J is TRBJ2-2 and V is TRBV7-9; 7 bases line up with TRBD2. CDR3 size: 14 residues. The ends lost 7 bases at V and 5 bases at J; junction bases unmatched: 7. Germline assignment: CDR1 SEHNR and CDR2 FQNEAQ (reference sequence). CDR3 DNA sequence: TGTGCCAGCACCGGACTAGATTCGACCGGGGAGCTGTTTTTT. Protein: CASTGLDSTGELFF.

Only one count was recorded for this clone. This chain links TRBV18 with TRBJ2-1; D perhaps matches TRBD2 (5 bases). Germline assignment: CDR1 KGHSH and CDR2 LQKENI. The CDR3 covers 17 residues. V lost 2 bases and J lost 3, with 17 bases in between. The CDR3 is CASSPSLSQRSYNEQFF. The CDR3 DNA reads as TGTGCCAGCTCACCATCCCTGAGCCAGCGGAGCTACAATGAGCAGTTCTTC.

CDR3 in amino acids: CASSRTSGIQETQYF. Here the CDR3 DNA reads TGTGCCAGCAGCAGGACTAGCGGCATTCAAGAGACCCAGTACTTC. The rearrangement joins TRBV6-5 to TRBJ2-5; the match to TRBD2 covers 10 bases. Germline V lookup: CDR1 MNHEY, CDR2 SVGAGI. Losses at the gene ends were 6 bases for V and 2 bases for J; bases not matched to a gene: 6. The CDR3 is 15 amino acids.

This rearrangement joins TRBV5-1 to TRBJ2-5; a weak D match, TRBD2 (6 bases). The CDR3 has 15 residues. Germline V gene lookup returns CDR1 SGHRS and CDR2 YFSETQ. Trimming took 4 bases from V and 5 from J, leaving 18 bases between them. The CDR3 is CASSTQVGEAETQYF. The DNA of the CDR3 is TGCGCCAGCAGCACCCAGGTGGGGGAGGCGGAGACCCAGTACTTC.

The chain employs TRBV2 and TRBJ2-1, with 16 bases matching TRBD2. The CDR3 runs to 17 residues. The V gene end was trimmed by 6 bases and the J gene end by 6 bases; junction bases not matched to a gene: 8. The germline gives CDR1 SNHLY, CDR2 FYNNEI. The CDR3 protein is CASRTPGLAGGGNEQFF. CDR3 DNA sequence: TGTGCCAGCAGGACCCCGGGACTAGCGGGGGGGGGCAATGAGCAGTTCTTC.

For the CDR3, the DNA is TGCGCCAGCAGCTTGGCGGGGGGCGAAGCTTTCTTT. Amino acids: CASSLAGGEAFF. The rearrangement joins TRBV5-1 to TRBJ1-1, with D perhaps TRBD1 (6 bases). Germline V gene data show CDR1 as SGHRS and CDR2 as YFSETQ. The CDR3 covers 12 residues. Trimming removed 0 bases from V and 8 bases from J, with 8 bases in between.

In its sample, this clone was seen once. The chain recombines TRBV5-4 with TRBJ2-1; 9 bases match TRBD2. V shed 2 bases, J shed 7 bases, and the junction held 10 bases outside the gene matches. The CDR3 consists of 16 residues. The V gene's germline CDR1 is SGHNT and CDR2 YYREEE (reference sequence). DNA for the CDR3: TGTGCCAGCAGCTTTTCTTGGGCTAGCGGGATGAATGAGCAGTTCTTC. It yields the protein CASSFSWASGMNEQFF.

This clone was found a few times. V gene TRBV3-1 (or the pseudogene TRBV3-2) combines with J gene TRBJ2-7; 8 nucleotides align to TRBD1. The CDR3 extends over 13 amino acids. The J segment lost 5 bases and the V segment lost 1 base, leaving 1 base of the junction unmatched. Germline CDR1 and CDR2: LGHDT and YNNKEL (reference sequence). CDR3 DNA sequence: TGTGCCAGCAGCCAAGGGACAGGGAACGAGCAGTACTTC. This sequence encodes CASSQGTGNEQYF.

This clone was found a few times. J is TRBJ2-1 and V is TRBV7-9; D perhaps matches TRBD2 (6 bases). Germline CDR1 and CDR2: SEHNR and FQNEAQ (reference sequence). The CDR3 spans 15 residues. Deletions cut 5 bases from V and 6 bases from J, with 17 bases between. The CDR3 nucleotides are TGTGCCAGCAGCCCACCCTTCCGACTAGGCAATGAGCAGTTCTTC. The encoded protein is CASSPPFRLGNEQFF. Full variable domain (rest looked up from reference TRBV7-9 and TRBJ2-1): DTGVSQNPRHKITKRGQNVTFRCDPISEHNRLYWYRQTLGQGPEFLTYFQNEAQLEKSRLLSDRFSAERPKGSFSTLEIQRTEQGDSAMYLCASSPPFRLGNEQFFGPGTRLTVL.

The rearrangement links TRBV3-1 (or the pseudogene TRBV3-2) to TRBJ2-7; possibly TRBD2 for D (5 bases). The germline CDR1 and CDR2 sequences are LGHDT and YNNKEL (reference sequence). This CDR3 is 12 amino acids long. V was cut by 1 base and J by 8 bases, with 9 bases left in between. The CDR3 protein is CASSQGETQQYF. The CDR3 coding sequence is TGTGCCAGCAGCCAAGGGGAGACCCAGCAGTACTTC.

V and J are TRBV29-1 and TRBJ2-7; the match to TRBD2 covers 12 bases. The CDR3 has 16 amino acids. The V gene's germline CDR1 is SQVTM and CDR2 ANQGSEA. After removal of 1 base from V and 4 bases from J, the junction contained 8 bases not matched to a gene. CDR3 nucleotide sequence: TGCAGCGTTGAAGGTGTGACTAGCGGGAGTATGTACGAGCAGTACTTC. Protein: CSVEGVTSGSMYEQYF.

The chain couples TRBV2 to TRBJ2-1; 8 nucleotides line up with TRBD2. Germline CDR1 is SNHLY and CDR2 is FYNNEI. After removal of 3 bases from V and 7 bases from J, the junction contained 5 bases not matched to a gene. CDR3 length: 14 residues. Here the CDR3 reads CASSDGSGVNEQFF. The CDR3 DNA follows: TGTGCCAGCAGTGATGGTAGCGGGGTAAATGAGCAGTTCTTC.

The V gene is TRBV5-5, the J gene TRBJ1-3; no firm D call. V lost 1 base and J 2 bases, leaving 10 bases between the germline ends. The CDR3 contains 15 residues. The germline gives CDR1 SGHKS, CDR2 YYEKEE (reference sequence). CDR3 sequence (DNA): TGTGCCAGCAGCTTGTCCCGGGTAACTGGAAACACCATATATTTT. It yields the protein CASSLSRVTGNTIYF.

This CDR3 is CASRRGQGSNTF. In DNA, the CDR3 is TGTGCCAGCAGGAGAGGACAGGGCAGCAACACCTTC. J is TRBJ1-2 and V is TRBV6-5; 8 nucleotides align to TRBD1. The CDR3 contains 12 residues. The V gene end was trimmed by 6 bases and the J gene end by 12 bases; junction bases not matched to a gene: 9. Germline loops: CDR1 MNHEY, CDR2 SVGAGI.